This T cell receptor beta chain was documented in a study of blood T cell repertoires in COVID-19. With V trimmed by 9 bases and J by 5 bases, 6 bases remained unmatched. Germline-derived CDR1 and CDR2 are LNHDA and SQIVND (reference sequence). The CDR3 totals 14 residues. Per the original methods: Counts of nucleated cells, estimated from reference gene primer amplification, were obtained. Generated by immunoSEQ multiplex PCR, the TCRdb table keeps only in-frame clones and is missing some. The V and J calls and clone size were taken over from that table, and D and trimming were inferred from the DNA. The repertoire includes about 280,000 clones, roughly 85% of them detected once, and approximately 5.1% sits in the top ten.

The sequence was collected from a man in his fifties or sixties with active or convalescent COVID-19. The sequenced material came from peripheral blood. The rearrangement uses TRBV19 and TRBJ2-3; TRBD1 aligns across 12 bases. The CDR3 region is CASLGTGGKDTQYF. DNA of the CDR3: TGTGCCAGCTTAGGGACAGGGGGCAAAGATACGCAGTATTTT.